This passage covers 11 T cell receptor beta chains from one sample sequenced in a study of beta chain features in type 1 diabetes. All of the isolated RNA was reverse transcribed, so expressed TCRB transcripts were sequenced. Here immunoSEQ multiplex PCR was the method, and the copy in TCRdb shows in-frame clones only, minus some. The data hold over 500,000 clones, with around a sixth observed a single time. Material: naive CD4+ T cells from blood. The receptor set was obtained from a man between 18 and 29 years old in good health.

This clone was seen a handful of times. The chain is built from TRBV19 and TRBJ2-3, with 9 positions matching TRBD2. Trimming at V came to 7 bases and at J to 5 bases, leaving 10 bases not matched to a gene. CDR3 length equals 15 residues. Per germline, CDR1 LNHDA and CDR2 SQIVND (reference sequence). CDR3 nucleotide sequence: TGTGCCAGTACCCGGCTAGCGGGATTGGGAGATACGCAGTATTTT. It encodes CASTRLAGLGDTQYF.

V gene TRBV29-1 combines with J gene TRBJ2-1, with D tentatively TRBD2 (5 bases). The CDR3 runs to 12 residues. V shed 2 bases and J shed 4 bases, with 6 bases lying between them. Germline assignment: CDR1 SQVTM and CDR2 ANQGSEA. Here the CDR3 reads CSVERGYNEQFF. The CDR3, as DNA: TGCAGCGTTGAAAGAGGGTACAATGAGCAGTTCTTC.

J is TRBJ2-1 and V is TRBV7-9, with 8 bases fitting TRBD1. The V gene end was trimmed by 2 bases and the J gene end by 9 bases; junction bases not matched to a gene: 9. CDR3 length equals 15 residues. CDR1 SEHNR and CDR2 FQNEAQ come from the germline V gene (reference sequence). CDR3: CASSLQGAALGEQFF. CDR3 coding DNA: TGTGCCAGCAGCTTACAGGGGGCCGCCCTGGGTGAGCAGTTCTTC.

Only a few counts were recorded for this clone. The chain recombines TRBV2 with TRBJ1-1; D is possibly TRBD1 (5 bases). V lost 4 bases, J lost 3 bases, and 12 bases lay in between. The CDR3 covers 14 residues. CDR1 SNHLY and CDR2 FYNNEI come from the germline V gene. This chain's CDR3 is CASSALVGHTEAFF. The CDR3 region has the DNA TGTGCCAGCAGTGCCCTTGTGGGGCACACTGAAGCTTTCTTT.

This clone was seen only a few times. V is TRBV29-1 and J is TRBJ2-2; 10 bases match TRBD1. The length of the CDR3 is 15 residues. The germline CDR1 and CDR2 sequences are SQVTM and ANQGSEA. The ends lost 3 bases at V and 6 bases at J; junction bases unmatched: 7. The CDR3: CSVDGGQGVSGELFF. The CDR3, as DNA: TGCAGCGTTGATGGCGGACAGGGGGTGTCCGGGGAGCTGTTTTTT.

This chain connects TRBV7-3 to TRBJ1-1; D possibly corresponds to TRBD1 (6 bases). CDR1 and CDR2 (germline): SGHTA, FQGTGA. The CDR3 extends over 15 amino acids. With 4 bases removed from V and 0 bases from J, the gap between germline ends came to 12 bases. CDR3 amino acids: CASSSSTGLNTEAFF. DNA of the CDR3: TGTGCCAGCAGCTCTTCGACAGGCCTGAACACTGAAGCTTTCTTT.

This clone was observed a few times. V and J are TRBV14 and TRBJ2-2, with a possible D match to TRBD1 (7 bases). V dropped 0 bases and J dropped 3 bases, with 14 bases sitting between them. The CDR3 is 17 residues long. Germline assignment: CDR1 SGHDN and CDR2 FVKESK. The CDR3: CASSQDLGRGDTGELFF. For the CDR3, the DNA is TGTGCCAGCAGCCAAGATCTTGGCAGGGGGGACACCGGGGAGCTGTTTTTT.

This clone was counted between two and nine times. The chain recombines TRBV7-9 with TRBJ1-1, with 8 bases that match TRBD1. The germline V gene has CDR1 SEHNR and CDR2 FQNEAQ (reference sequence). CDR3 length equals 12 residues. The V gene end was trimmed by 5 bases and the J gene end by 12 bases; junction bases not matched to a gene: 8. Here the CDR3 DNA reads TGTGCCAGCAGCCGGGACAGGTCCTCCCCTTTCTTT. Amino acids: CASSRDRSSPFF.

In the case of this clone: At one end, the junction sequence differs from germline, possibly due to a read error. The rearrangement links TRBV14 to TRBJ1-3; 7 bases align to TRBD1. The CDR3 spans 17 residues. The germline gives CDR1 SGHDN, CDR2 FVKESK. This chain's CDR3 is CASSQAFGTASGNTIYF. CDR3 nucleotides: TGTGCCAGCAGTCAAGCCTTCGGGACAGCCTCTGGAAACACCATATATTTT.

This clone was seen more than once but under ten times. J is TRBJ2-1 and V is TRBV9; D is ambiguous. The ends were cut back, 4 bases at V and 7 bases at J, with 12 bases in the middle. CDR3 length: 13 amino acids. The germline V gene encodes CDR1 SGDLS and CDR2 YYNGEE. CDR3 loop: CASSPPRHNEQFF. The DNA for the CDR3 is TGTGCCAGCAGCCCCCCGCGGCATAATGAGCAGTTCTTC.

This rearrangement joins TRBV7-9 to TRBJ2-7, with 7 bases fitting TRBD1. There are 14 residues in the CDR3. Germline CDR1 SEHNR, CDR2 FQNEAQ (reference sequence). After removal of 4 bases from V and 2 bases from J, the junction contained 5 bases not matched to a gene. CDR3: CASSSTGIPYEQYF. CDR3 nucleotide sequence: TGTGCCAGCAGCTCGACAGGGATACCCTACGAGCAGTACTTC.